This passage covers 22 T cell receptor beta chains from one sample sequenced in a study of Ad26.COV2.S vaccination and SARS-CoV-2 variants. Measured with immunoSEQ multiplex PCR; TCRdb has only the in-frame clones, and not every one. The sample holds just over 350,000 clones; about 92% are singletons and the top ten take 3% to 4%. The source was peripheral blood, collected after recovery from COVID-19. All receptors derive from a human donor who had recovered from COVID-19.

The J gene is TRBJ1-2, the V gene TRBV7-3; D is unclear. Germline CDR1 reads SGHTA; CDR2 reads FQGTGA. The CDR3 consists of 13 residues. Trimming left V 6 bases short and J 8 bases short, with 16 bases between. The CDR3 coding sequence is TGTGCCAGCAGTCCCGGGCCTGCGGGCGGCTACACCTTC. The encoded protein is CASSPGPAGGYTF.

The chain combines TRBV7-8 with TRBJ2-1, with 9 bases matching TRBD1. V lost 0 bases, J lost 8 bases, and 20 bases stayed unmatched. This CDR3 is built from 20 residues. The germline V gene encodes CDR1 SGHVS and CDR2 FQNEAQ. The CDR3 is CASSLAFSFRGQGMLDEQFF. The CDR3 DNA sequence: TGTGCCAGCAGCTTAGCGTTCTCCTTCCGCGGACAGGGGATGTTGGATGAGCAGTTCTTC.

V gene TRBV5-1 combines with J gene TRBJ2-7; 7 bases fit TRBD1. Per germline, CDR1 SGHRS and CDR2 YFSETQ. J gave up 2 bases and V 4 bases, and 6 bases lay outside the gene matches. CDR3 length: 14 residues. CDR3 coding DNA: TGCGCCAGCAGCGAGAGACAGGGACCCTACGAGCAGTACTTC. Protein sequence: CASSERQGPYEQYF.

As DNA, the CDR3 is TGTGCCAGCAGCCTCGGAGGGTTTGGGGAGCAGTACTTC. It encodes CASSLGGFGEQYF. This chain uses TRBV7-9 with TRBJ2-7, with D possibly being TRBD2 (6 bases). Trimming cost V 5 bases and J 7 bases, with 15 bases left between them. This CDR3 region has 13 residues. The germline gives CDR1 SEHNR, CDR2 FQNEAQ (reference sequence).

CDR3 in amino acids: CASSYEGRSQPQHF. For the CDR3, the DNA is TGTGCCAGCAGTTACGAGGGTAGAAGTCAGCCCCAGCATTTT. The chain couples TRBV6-2 or TRBV6-3 to TRBJ1-5; D is uncertain. Deletions cut 2 bases from V and 6 bases from J, with 11 bases between. The CDR3 length is 14 residues. Germline assignment: CDR1 MNHEY and CDR2 SVGEGT.

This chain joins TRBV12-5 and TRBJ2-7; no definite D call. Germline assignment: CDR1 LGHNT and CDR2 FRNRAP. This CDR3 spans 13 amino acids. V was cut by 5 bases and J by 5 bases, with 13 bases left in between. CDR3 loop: CASGVHRMHEQYF. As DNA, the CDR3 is TGTGCTAGTGGTGTCCATAGAATGCACGAGCAGTACTTC.

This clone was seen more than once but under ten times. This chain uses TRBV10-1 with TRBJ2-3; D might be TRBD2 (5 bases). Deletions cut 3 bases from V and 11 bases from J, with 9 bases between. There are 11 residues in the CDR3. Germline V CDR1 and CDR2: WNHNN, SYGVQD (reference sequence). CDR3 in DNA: TGCGCCAGCAGTGACCAGCGGAGGCAGTATTTT. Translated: CASSDQRRQYF.

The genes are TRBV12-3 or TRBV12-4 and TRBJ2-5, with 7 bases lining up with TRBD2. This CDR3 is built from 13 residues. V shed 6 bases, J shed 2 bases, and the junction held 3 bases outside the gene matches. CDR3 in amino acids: CASREGLQETQYF. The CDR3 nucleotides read TGTGCCAGCAGGGAGGGACTACAAGAGACCCAGTACTTC.

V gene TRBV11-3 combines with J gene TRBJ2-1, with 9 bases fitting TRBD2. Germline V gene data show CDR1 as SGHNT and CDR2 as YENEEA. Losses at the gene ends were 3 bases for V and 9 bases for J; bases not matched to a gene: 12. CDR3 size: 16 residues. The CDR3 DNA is TGTGCCAGCAGCTTCTCCGGGACTAGCTTTCTAAGTGAGCAGTTCTTC. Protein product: CASSFSGTSFLSEQFF.

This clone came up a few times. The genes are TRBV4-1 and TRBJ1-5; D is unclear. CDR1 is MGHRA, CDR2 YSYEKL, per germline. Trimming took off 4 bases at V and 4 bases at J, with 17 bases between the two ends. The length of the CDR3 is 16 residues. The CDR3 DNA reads TGCGCCAGCAGCCTAGAGCTAGGGCTCCAAAATCAGCCCCAGCATTTT. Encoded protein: CASSLELGLQNQPQHF.

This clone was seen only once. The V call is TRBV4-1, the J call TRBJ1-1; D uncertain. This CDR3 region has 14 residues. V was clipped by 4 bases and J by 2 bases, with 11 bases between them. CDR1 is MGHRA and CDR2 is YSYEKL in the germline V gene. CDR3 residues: CASSPVGLNTEAFF. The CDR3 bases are TGCGCCAGCAGCCCCGTAGGATTAAACACTGAAGCTTTCTTT.

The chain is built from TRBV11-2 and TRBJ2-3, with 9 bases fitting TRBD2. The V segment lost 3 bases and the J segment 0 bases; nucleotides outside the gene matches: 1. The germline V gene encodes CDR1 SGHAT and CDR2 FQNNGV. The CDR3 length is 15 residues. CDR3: CASSFSGGSTDTQYF. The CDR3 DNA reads TGTGCCAGCAGCTTTAGCGGGGGAAGCACAGATACGCAGTATTTT.

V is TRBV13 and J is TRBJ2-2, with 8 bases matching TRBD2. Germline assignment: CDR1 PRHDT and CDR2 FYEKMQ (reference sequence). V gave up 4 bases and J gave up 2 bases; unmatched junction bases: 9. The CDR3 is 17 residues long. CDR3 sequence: CASSSPPGTSNTGELFF. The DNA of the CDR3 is TGTGCCAGCAGCTCGCCTCCCGGGACTAGTAACACCGGGGAGCTGTTTTTT.

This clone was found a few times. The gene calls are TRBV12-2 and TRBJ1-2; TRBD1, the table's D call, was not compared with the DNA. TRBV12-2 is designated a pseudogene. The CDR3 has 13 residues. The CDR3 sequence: CASLRHRGSGYTF. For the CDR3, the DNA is TGTGCAAGTCTCCGCCACAGGGGCTCTGGCTACACCTTC.

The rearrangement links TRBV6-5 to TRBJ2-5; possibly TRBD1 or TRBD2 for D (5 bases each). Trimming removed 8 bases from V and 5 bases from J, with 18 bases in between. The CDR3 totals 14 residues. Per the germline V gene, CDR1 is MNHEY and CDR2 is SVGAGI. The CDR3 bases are TGTGCCAGCGGACGGTACCCCAGGGAGGAGACCCAGTACTTC. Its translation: CASGRYPREETQYF.

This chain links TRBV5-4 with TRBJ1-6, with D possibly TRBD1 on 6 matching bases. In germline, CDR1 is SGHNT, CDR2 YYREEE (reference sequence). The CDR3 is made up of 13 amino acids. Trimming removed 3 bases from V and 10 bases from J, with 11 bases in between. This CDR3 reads CASSSGTSSPLHF. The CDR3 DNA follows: TGTGCCAGCAGCTCCGGGACAAGCTCACCCCTCCACTTT.

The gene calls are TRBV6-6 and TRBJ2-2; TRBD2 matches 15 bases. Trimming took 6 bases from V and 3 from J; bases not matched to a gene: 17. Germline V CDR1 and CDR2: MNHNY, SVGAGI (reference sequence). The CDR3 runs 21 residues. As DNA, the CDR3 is TGTGCCAGCAGCTACAGCTTCACAGGACTAGCGGGGGGGCGGGACACCGGGGAGCTGTTTTTT. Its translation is CASSYSFTGLAGGRDTGELFF.

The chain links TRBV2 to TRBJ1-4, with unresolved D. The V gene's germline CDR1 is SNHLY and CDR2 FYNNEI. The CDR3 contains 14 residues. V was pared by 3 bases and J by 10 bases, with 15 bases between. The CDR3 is CASSDWDAVGKLFF. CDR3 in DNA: TGTGCCAGCAGTGATTGGGATGCGGTGGGAAAACTGTTTTTT. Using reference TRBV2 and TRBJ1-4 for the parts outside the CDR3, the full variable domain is EPEVTQTPSHQVTQMGQEVILRCVPISNHLYFYWYRQILGQKVEFLVSFYNNEISEKSEIFDDQFSVERPDGSNFTLKIRSTKLEDSAMYFCASSDWDAVGKLFFGSGTQLSVL.

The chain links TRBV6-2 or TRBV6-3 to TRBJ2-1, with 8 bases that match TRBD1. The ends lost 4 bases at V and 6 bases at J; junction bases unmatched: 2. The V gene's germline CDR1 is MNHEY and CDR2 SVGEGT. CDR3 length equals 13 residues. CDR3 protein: CASSSGQGNEQFF. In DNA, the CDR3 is TGTGCCAGCAGTTCTGGACAGGGCAATGAGCAGTTCTTC.

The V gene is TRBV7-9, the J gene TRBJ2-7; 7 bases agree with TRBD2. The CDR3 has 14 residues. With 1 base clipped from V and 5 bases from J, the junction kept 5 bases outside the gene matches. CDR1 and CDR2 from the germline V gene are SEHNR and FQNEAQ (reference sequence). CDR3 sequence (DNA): TGTGCCAGCAGCTTAGTGACTAGCTTCCACGAGCAGTACTTC. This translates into CASSLVTSFHEQYF.

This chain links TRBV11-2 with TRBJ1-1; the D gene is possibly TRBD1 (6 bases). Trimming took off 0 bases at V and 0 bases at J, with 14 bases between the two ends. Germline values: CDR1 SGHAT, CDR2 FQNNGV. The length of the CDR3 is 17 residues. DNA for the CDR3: TGTGCCAGCAGCTTAGATCGTGGCACAGGGATGAACACTGAAGCTTTCTTT. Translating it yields CASSLDRGTGMNTEAFF.

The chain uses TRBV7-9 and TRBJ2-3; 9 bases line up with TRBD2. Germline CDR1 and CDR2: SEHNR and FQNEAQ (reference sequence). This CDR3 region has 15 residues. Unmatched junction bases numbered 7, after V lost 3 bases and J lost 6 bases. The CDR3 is CASSLGGGALDTQYF. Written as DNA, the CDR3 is TGTGCCAGCAGCTTGGGCGGGGGGGCGTTGGATACGCAGTATTTT.